These 29 T cell receptor beta chains originate from one sample sequenced in a study of blood T cell repertoires in COVID-19. TCRdb's table, derived via immunoSEQ multiplex PCR, lists solely in-frame clones and lacks some. Here the sample spans around 200,000 clones, about nine tenths being singletons. The sample was peripheral blood. These receptors were collected from a man aged 18-30 years with active or convalescent COVID-19.

The V gene is TRBV18, the J gene TRBJ1-2, with D unresolved. V shed 5 bases and J shed 4 bases, with 26 bases lying between them. The V gene's germline CDR1 is KGHSH and CDR2 LQKENI. This CDR3 comprises 18 residues. The CDR3 DNA is TGTGCCAGCTCAGAACTTATAACAGTGGCACAGAGCTTCTATGGCTACACCTTC. As protein: CASSELITVAQSFYGYTF.

The chain combines TRBV7-9 with TRBJ1-2; D is possibly TRBD1 (5 bases). Germline loops: CDR1 SEHNR, CDR2 FQNEAQ (reference sequence). The CDR3 runs 12 residues. The V and J ends lost 5 bases and 6 bases respectively, with 10 bases between them. The DNA for the CDR3 is TGTGCCAGCAGCCTCCAGGGTGATGGCTACACCTTC. Amino acid sequence: CASSLQGDGYTF.

The chain is built from TRBV5-4 and TRBJ1-4; 7 bases map to TRBD1. The CDR3 runs to 16 residues. Germline V gene lookup returns CDR1 SGHNT and CDR2 YYREEE (reference sequence). V lost 2 bases to trimming and J lost 2 bases; unmatched junction nucleotides: 6. CDR3 nucleotide sequence: TGTGCCAGCAGCTTAGGCCCGGGACAGACTAATGAAAAACTGTTTTTT. It is translated as CASSLGPGQTNEKLFF. The variable domain in full, completed from reference TRBV5-4 and TRBJ1-4, reads ETGVTQSPTHLIKTRGQQVTLRCSSQSGHNTVSWYQQALGQGPQFIFQYYREEENGRGNFPPRFSGLQFPNYSSELNVNALELDDSALYLCASSLGPGQTNEKLFFGSGTQLSVL.

V is TRBV18 and J is TRBJ1-2; TRBD1 aligns across 8 bases. CDR3 size: 12 residues. CDR1 and CDR2 from the germline V gene are KGHSH and LQKENI. V lost 8 bases to trimming and J lost 6 bases; unmatched junction nucleotides: 5. In nucleotides, the CDR3 is TGTGCCAGCAAACAGGGGGGAGATGGCTACACCTTC. Translating it yields CASKQGGDGYTF.

The chain is built from TRBV19 and TRBJ2-1; the D gene is possibly TRBD1 (5 bases). Germline loops: CDR1 LNHDA, CDR2 SQIVND (reference sequence). The CDR3 has 16 amino acids. The V and J ends lost 3 bases and 5 bases respectively, with 17 bases between them. This chain's CDR3 is CASSMYLGQGNNEQFF. The CDR3 DNA is TGTGCCAGTAGTATGTATCTAGGGCAGGGTAACAATGAGCAGTTCTTC.

DNA for the CDR3: TGTGCCAGCAGCTCGACAGGGTATGGCTACACCTTC. Translated: CASSSTGYGYTF. The chain carries TRBV7-9 and TRBJ1-2; 7 bases fit TRBD1. Trimming cost V 4 bases and J 5 bases; bases outside gene matches: 1. The CDR3 consists of 12 residues. Per germline, CDR1 SEHNR and CDR2 FQNEAQ (reference sequence). Full variable domain (outside the CDR3, taken from reference TRBV7-9 and TRBJ1-2): DTGVSQNPRHKITKRGQNVTFRCDPISEHNRLYWYRQTLGQGPEFLTYFQNEAQLEKSRLLSDRFSAERPKGSFSTLEIQRTEQGDSAMYLCASSSTGYGYTFGSGTRLTVV.

The V and J genes are TRBV10-3 and TRBJ2-1; no clear D. V shed 2 bases and J shed 5 bases, with 10 bases lying between them. Germline CDR1 is ENHRY and CDR2 is SYGVKD. The CDR3 has 14 amino acids. The CDR3: CAISEASVNNEQFF. The CDR3 DNA follows: TGTGCCATCAGTGAGGCGAGCGTTAACAATGAGCAGTTCTTC.

The chain carries TRBV4-1 and TRBJ2-3, with 7 bases that match TRBD1. The CDR3 sequence is 16 residues long. The germline CDR1 and CDR2 sequences are MGHRA and YSYEKL. V trimming: 2 bases; J trimming: 0 bases; junction bases outside the gene matches: 5. CDR3 coding DNA: TGCGCCAGCAGCCAACGGACAGGCCCTAGCACAGATACGCAGTATTTT. This translates into CASSQRTGPSTDTQYF.

The chain carries TRBV4-2 and TRBJ1-3, with D tentatively TRBD1 (5 bases). Trimming stripped 0 bases from V and 0 bases from J, with 15 bases between. The CDR3 length is 18 residues. Germline CDR1 LGHNA, CDR2 YNFKEQ. DNA of the CDR3: TGTGCCAGCAGCCAAGATTGGCAGGGTACGATCTCTGGAAACACCATATATTTT. Its translation is CASSQDWQGTISGNTIYF.

The chain has TRBV5-1 and TRBJ1-1; a weak D match, TRBD1 (5 bases). Germline CDR1 is SGHRS and CDR2 is YFSETQ. V dropped 5 bases and J dropped 3 bases, with 23 bases sitting between them. The CDR3 is made up of 17 amino acids. The DNA of the CDR3 is TGCGCCAGCAGTCGCGTCAGGGCCACCCATGAGGACACTGAAGCTTTCTTT. Amino acids: CASSRVRATHEDTEAFF.

This chain uses TRBV6-2 or TRBV6-3 with TRBJ2-7, with D unresolved. Trimming took 2 bases from V and 4 from J, leaving 12 bases between them. Germline values: CDR1 MNHEY, CDR2 SVGEGT. There are 14 residues in the CDR3. CDR3 bases: TGTGCCAGCAGTTACATTGCGGCTGCTTACGAGCAGTACTTC. Translation gives CASSYIAAAYEQYF.

This clone was counted a few times. This rearrangement joins TRBV19 to TRBJ1-1, with D perhaps TRBD1 (5 bases). Trimming stripped 7 bases from V and 0 bases from J, with 15 bases between. CDR1 is LNHDA, CDR2 SQIVND, per germline (reference sequence). This CDR3 spans 15 amino acids. CDR3 DNA sequence: TGTGCCAGTAAACCTTCGACAGCCATGAACACTGAAGCTTTCTTT. Protein: CASKPSTAMNTEAFF.

V and J are TRBV6-6 and TRBJ1-2; no clear D gene. Trimming left V 2 bases short and J 6 bases short, with 10 bases between. The germline V gene encodes CDR1 MNHNY and CDR2 SVGAGI (reference sequence). This CDR3 has 13 amino acids. CDR3 amino acids: CASSYSGLDGYTF. The CDR3 DNA is TGTGCCAGCAGTTACAGCGGGCTAGATGGCTACACCTTC.

This clone was observed a single time. This rearrangement joins TRBV3-1 (or the pseudogene TRBV3-2) to TRBJ1-2; D might be TRBD1 (5 bases). CDR1 and CDR2 (germline): LGHDT, YNNKEL (reference sequence). This CDR3 region has 15 residues. V was shortened by 4 bases and J by 4 bases, with 16 bases between the two germline ends. The CDR3 nucleotides read TGTGCCAGCAGCCCCGCGGCCGCGGGACCCTATGGCTACACCTTC. Its translation is CASSPAAAGPYGYTF.

This chain uses TRBV28 with TRBJ1-3; D call uncertain. The length of the CDR3 is 12 residues. CDR1 is MDHEN, CDR2 SYDVKM, per germline. The CDR3 nucleotides read TGTGCGGTTGGGCACTCTGGAAACACCATATATTTT. Its protein product is CAVGHSGNTIYF.

The chain links TRBV7-2 to TRBJ2-5; TRBD2 agrees at 9 bases. Trimming cost V 5 bases and J 3 bases; bases outside gene matches: 4. Germline values: CDR1 SGHTA, CDR2 FQGNSA. The CDR3 is made up of 14 amino acids. The CDR3 here is CASSAGLAEETQYF. Written as DNA, the CDR3 is TGTGCCAGCAGCGCGGGACTAGCAGAAGAGACCCAGTACTTC.

The chain links TRBV19 to TRBJ2-3, with TRBD2 matching over 10 bases. Unmatched junction bases numbered 9, after V lost 5 bases and J lost 4 bases. Germline V lookup: CDR1 LNHDA, CDR2 SQIVND (reference sequence). The CDR3 is made up of 16 amino acids. CDR3 nucleotides: TGTGCCAGTAGTCATCCTAGCGGGAGTGCTGCAGATACGCAGTATTTT. This gives the protein CASSHPSGSAADTQYF.

The chain is built from TRBV25-1 and TRBJ2-3; 7 bases are shared with TRBD1. The CDR3 has 13 amino acids. V was pared by 11 bases and J by 1 base, with 6 bases of the junction left unmatched. The germline gives CDR1 MGHDK, CDR2 SYGVNS. CDR3 DNA sequence: TGTGCCGTGGGGACAGCAGGCACAGATACGCAGTATTTT. Encoded protein: CAVGTAGTDTQYF.

This clone was seen a single time. The chain employs TRBV18 and TRBJ2-7; tentatively, D is TRBD2 (6 bases). Germline CDR1 is KGHSH and CDR2 is LQKENI. The CDR3 covers 13 residues. V lost 3 bases to trimming and J lost 1 base, with 7 bases between them. This chain's CDR3 is CASSPGTSYEQYF. CDR3 sequence (DNA): TGTGCCAGCTCACCTGGGACTTCCTACGAGCAGTACTTC.

The V call is TRBV3-1 (or the pseudogene TRBV3-2), the J call TRBJ2-1, with 12 bases fitting TRBD2. The CDR3 sequence is 17 residues long. Per germline, CDR1 LGHDT and CDR2 YNNKEL (reference sequence). J gave up 7 bases and V 3 bases, and 10 bases lay outside the gene matches. This CDR3 is CASSQETSGGRGNEQFF. In nucleotides, the CDR3 is TGTGCCAGCAGCCAGGAGACTAGCGGGGGTCGGGGTAATGAGCAGTTCTTC.

The V and J genes are TRBV30 and TRBJ2-7; possible D gene TRBD2, 5 bases. In germline, CDR1 is GTSNPN, CDR2 SVGIG (reference sequence). This CDR3 is 13 amino acids long. The germline V and J ends were trimmed by 3 bases and 0 bases, with 9 bases remaining between them. The CDR3 sequence: CAWSPGSSYEQYF. The CDR3 DNA reads as TGTGCCTGGAGCCCGGGGAGCTCCTACGAGCAGTACTTC.

The chain employs TRBV6-4 and TRBJ1-5; TRBD1 matches 8 bases. CDR3 size: 13 residues. In germline, CDR1 is MRHNA, CDR2 SNTAGT. After removal of 3 bases from V and 7 bases from J, the junction contained 2 bases not matched to a gene. CDR3 in amino acids: CASSEQGGQPQHF. DNA for the CDR3: TGTGCCAGCAGTGAACAGGGGGGACAGCCCCAGCATTTT.

J is TRBJ1-2 and V is TRBV12-3 or TRBV12-4; TRBD1 might be the D (5 bases). CDR3 length: 13 amino acids. With 3 bases removed from V and 5 bases from J, the gap between germline ends came to 10 bases. CDR3 in DNA: TGTGCCAGCAGTTTCTCCGCAGGGTATGGCTACACCTTC. Translation: CASSFSAGYGYTF.

The V gene is TRBV19, the J gene TRBJ2-7; tentatively, D is TRBD2 (6 bases). Trimming stripped 5 bases from V and 4 bases from J, with 12 bases between. Germline values: CDR1 LNHDA, CDR2 SQIVND (reference sequence). This CDR3 is built from 13 residues. CDR3 coding DNA: TGTGCCAGTAGTGTGACCGGGGGATACGAGCAGTACTTC. Translated, it gives CASSVTGGYEQYF. The variable domain in full, completed from reference TRBV19 and TRBJ2-7, reads DGGITQSPKYLFRKEGQNVTLSCEQNLNHDAMYWYRQDPGQGLRLIYYSQIVNDFQKGDIAEGYSVSREKKESFPLTVTSAQKNPTAFYLCASSVTGGYEQYFGPGTRLTVT.

V and J are TRBV19 and TRBJ1-2; 8 bases are shared with TRBD1. Germline V CDR1 and CDR2: LNHDA, SQIVND (reference sequence). V gave up 2 bases and J gave up 8 bases; unmatched junction bases: 10. There are 15 residues in the CDR3. The CDR3 region is CASSIRPGGDMGYTF. The CDR3 DNA reads TGTGCCAGTAGTATAAGGCCAGGGGGCGACATGGGCTACACCTTC.

This clone was picked up a small number of times. The rearrangement uses TRBV6-5 and TRBJ1-1, with TRBD1 as a possible D gene (6 bases). Deletions cut 2 bases from V and 3 bases from J, with 13 bases between. Germline CDR1 MNHEY, CDR2 SVGAGI. This CDR3 has 15 amino acids. For the CDR3, the DNA is TGTGCCAGCAGTTACGGGGGGGCGGTGGACACTGAAGCTTTCTTT. It codes for CASSYGGAVDTEAFF.

As DNA, the CDR3 is TGTGCCATCGGTCGGGACAGGGGGAACTATGGCTACACCTTC. Its protein is CAIGRDRGNYGYTF. The chain carries TRBV10-3 and TRBJ1-2, with 11 positions matching TRBD1. Germline lookup yields CDR1 ENHRY and CDR2 SYGVKD. This CDR3 is built from 14 residues. The V segment lost 8 bases and the J segment 2 bases; nucleotides outside the gene matches: 4.

This clone was recorded at least ten times. The rearrangement uses TRBV6-2 or TRBV6-3 and TRBJ2-1, with D tentatively TRBD2 (6 bases). Germline V CDR1 and CDR2: MNHEY, SVGEGT. The CDR3 covers 15 residues. Trimming took off 4 bases at V and 0 bases at J, with 10 bases between the two ends. CDR3 sequence reads: CASSSSGSSYNEQFF. The CDR3 DNA is TGTGCCAGCAGTTCGTCCGGGAGCTCCTACAATGAGCAGTTCTTC.

The V and J genes are TRBV3-1 (or the pseudogene TRBV3-2) and TRBJ2-7; D is possibly TRBD1 (6 bases). CDR3 length: 14 amino acids. Per the germline V gene, CDR1 is LGHDT and CDR2 is YNNKEL (reference sequence). With 4 bases removed from V and 3 bases from J, the gap between germline ends came to 13 bases. The CDR3 DNA reads as TGTGCCAGCAGCCTGCATTCAGGGGACTACGAGCAGTACTTC. Amino acids: CASSLHSGDYEQYF.